Presented here are 8 T cell receptor beta chains from one specimen sequenced in a study of blood T cell repertoires in COVID-19. The repertoire was sequenced with immunoSEQ multiplex PCR; TCRdb's copy has only in-frame clones and lacks some. The table shows approximately 130,000 clones, with more than 70% occurring only once. The sequencing input was peripheral blood. The source of these receptors is a man older than 75 with active or convalescent COVID-19.

A remark on this clone: The same CDR3 can be traced to other DNA sequences in this sample. This chain connects TRBV12-3 or TRBV12-4 to TRBJ1-2, with D possibly being TRBD1 (6 bases). V was cut by 5 bases and J by 2 bases, with 9 bases left in between. The CDR3 consists of 13 residues. CDR3 sequence (DNA): TGTGCCAGCAGTCCTACAGGGAACTATGGCTACACCTTC. The encoded protein is CASSPTGNYGYTF.

The chain is built from TRBV18 and TRBJ2-1; TRBD2 matches 9 bases. The V and J ends lost 4 bases and 10 bases, in that order; junction bases with no gene match: 8. This CDR3 contains 14 residues. Germline CDR1 is KGHSH and CDR2 is LQKENI. Here the CDR3 reads CASSLTGTSWEQFF. The CDR3 DNA sequence: TGTGCCAGCTCACTTACAGGGACTAGCTGGGAGCAGTTCTTC.

Ten or more counts support this clone. The rearrangement links TRBV6-2 or TRBV6-3 to TRBJ1-1; a possible D gene is TRBD1 (6 bases). The germline V and J ends were trimmed by 4 bases and 1 base, with 10 bases remaining between them. This CDR3 is 14 amino acids long. CDR1 is MNHEY and CDR2 is SVGEGT in the germline V gene. CDR3 region: CASSFGQPNTEAFF. CDR3 coding DNA: TGTGCCAGCAGTTTCGGACAGCCGAACACTGAAGCTTTCTTT.

The chain recombines TRBV30 with TRBJ2-7, with 11 positions matching TRBD2. This CDR3 has 15 amino acids. The V gene end was trimmed by 3 bases and the J gene end by 2 bases; junction bases not matched to a gene: 6. Germline V lookup: CDR1 GTSNPN, CDR2 SVGIG (reference sequence). CDR3 nucleotides: TGTGCCTGGAGCTTCACTAGCGGGGGCACCTACGAGCAGTACTTC. Protein sequence: CAWSFTSGGTYEQYF. Supplemented by reference TRBV30 and TRBJ2-7, the full variable domain reads SQTIHQWPATLVQPVGSPLSLECTVEGTSNPNLYWYRQAAGRGLQLLFYSVGIGQISSEVPQNLSASRPQDRQFILSSKKLLLSDSGFYLCAWSFTSGGTYEQYFGPGTRLTVT.

V is TRBV7-9 and J is TRBJ1-1, with 12 bases lining up with TRBD1. The CDR3 covers 14 residues. Looked up from germline, CDR1 is SEHNR and CDR2 is FQNEAQ (reference sequence). Losses at the gene ends were 8 bases for V and 4 bases for J; bases not matched to a gene: 5. The CDR3, as DNA: TGTGCCAGCGGGGGGACAGGGGGCCCCACTGAAGCTTTCTTT. Translation: CASGGTGGPTEAFF.

At least ten counts were recorded for this clone. The gene calls are TRBV23-1 and TRBJ2-1, with 12 positions matching TRBD2. TRBV23-1 counts as an open reading frame of uncertain function. V dropped 4 bases and J dropped 9; count of bases not matched to a gene: 10. The CDR3 is 16 amino acids. DNA of the CDR3: TGCGCCAGCAGTCCCGGACTAGCGGGGAAGTCCCGTGAGCAGTTCTTC. Encoded protein: CASSPGLAGKSREQFF.

The chain employs TRBV18 and TRBJ2-7; 10 positions agree with TRBD1. The CDR3 length is 15 residues. CDR1 and CDR2 from the germline V gene are KGHSH and LQKENI. With 6 bases clipped from V and 4 bases from J, the junction kept 9 bases outside the gene matches. For the CDR3, the DNA is TGTGCCAGCTCGCTCTCCGGGACAGGGGTTTACGAGCAGTACTTC. Amino acids: CASSLSGTGVYEQYF. Filled out from reference TRBV18 and TRBJ2-7, the complete variable domain reads NAGVMQNPRHLVRRRGQEARLRCSPMKGHSHVYWYRQLPEEGLKFMVYLQKENIIDESGMPKERFSAEFPKEGPSILRIQQVVRGDSAAYFCASSLSGTGVYEQYFGPGTRLTVT.

The chain uses TRBV7-3 and TRBJ2-3; 7 bases fit TRBD2. Germline loops: CDR1 SGHTA, CDR2 FQGTGA. With 4 bases clipped from V and 0 bases from J, the junction kept 4 bases outside the gene matches. This CDR3 is 15 amino acids long. The CDR3 DNA reads as TGTGCCAGCAGCTCAGGACTAGTGAGCACAGATACGCAGTATTTT. This encodes CASSSGLVSTDTQYF. Combining the CDR3 with reference TRBV7-3 and TRBJ2-3 gives the whole variable domain GAGVSQTPSNKVTEKGKYVELRCDPISGHTALYWYRQSLGQGPEFLIYFQGTGAADDSGLPNDRFFAVRPEGSVSTLKIQRTERGDSAVYLCASSSGLVSTDTQYFGPGTRLTVL.